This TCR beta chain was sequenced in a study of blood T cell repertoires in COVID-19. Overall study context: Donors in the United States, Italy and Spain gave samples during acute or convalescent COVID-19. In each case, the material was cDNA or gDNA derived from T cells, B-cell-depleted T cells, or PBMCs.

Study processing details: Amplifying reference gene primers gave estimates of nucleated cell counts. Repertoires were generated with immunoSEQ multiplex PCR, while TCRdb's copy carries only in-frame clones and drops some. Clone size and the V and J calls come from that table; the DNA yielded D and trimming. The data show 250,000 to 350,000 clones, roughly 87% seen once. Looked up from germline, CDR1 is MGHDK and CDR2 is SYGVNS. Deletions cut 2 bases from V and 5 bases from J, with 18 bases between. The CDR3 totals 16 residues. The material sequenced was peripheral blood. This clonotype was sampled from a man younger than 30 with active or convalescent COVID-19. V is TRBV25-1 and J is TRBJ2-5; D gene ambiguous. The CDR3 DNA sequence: TGTGCCAGCAGTGAAAAGTCCCGGTACCGGTGGGAGACCCAGTACTTC. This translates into CASSEKSRYRWETQYF.